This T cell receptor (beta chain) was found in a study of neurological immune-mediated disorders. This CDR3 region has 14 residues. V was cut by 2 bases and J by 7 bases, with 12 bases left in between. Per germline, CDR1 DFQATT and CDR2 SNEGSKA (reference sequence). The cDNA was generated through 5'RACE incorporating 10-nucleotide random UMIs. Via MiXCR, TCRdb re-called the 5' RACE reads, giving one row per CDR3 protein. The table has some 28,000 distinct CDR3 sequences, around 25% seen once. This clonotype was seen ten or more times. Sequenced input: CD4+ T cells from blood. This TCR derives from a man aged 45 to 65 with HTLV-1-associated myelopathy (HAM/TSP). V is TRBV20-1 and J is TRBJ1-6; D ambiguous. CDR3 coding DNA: TGCAGTGCTAGATCAACGGGCGGAAATTCACCCCTCCACTTT. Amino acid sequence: CSARSTGGNSPLHF.